A selection of T cell receptor beta chains follows, all from one sample in a study of shared clonotypes between healthy human individuals. TCRdb's copy holds only in-frame clones and misses some; the assay was immunoSEQ multiplex PCR. Of some 1 million clones in the sample, about three quarters were seen once. The specimen was memory CD4+ T cells sorted from blood. Receptors originate from a man aged 18 to 29 in good health. Both conserved end residues are trimmed from each CDR3. The D gene is left open where the match is weak. Not every row has a clone size; where given, it reads once, few, many or a size class.

v_gene	j_gene	d_gene	abundance	CDR3aa
TRBV19	TRBJ2-1	NA	NA	ASSIRYSYNEQF
TRBV6-6	TRBJ2-4	TRBD1	NA	ASSYQGDIQY
TRBV30	TRBJ2-2	NA	NA	AWHDGLNTGELF
TRBV5-1	TRBJ2-3	NA	NA	ASTQTDTQY
TRBV5-1	TRBJ2-1	TRBD2	once	ASSPGLQAEQF
TRBV18	TRBJ1-6	TRBD1	once	ASSAKAGGNSNSPLH
TRBV10-1	TRBJ2-3	NA	NA	ASSPDLNTDTQY
TRBV4-3	TRBJ1-1	TRBD1	once	ASSLEGAIVTEAF
TRBV5-1	TRBJ1-3	TRBD1	NA	ASSSRDRGDTIY
TRBV5-1	TRBJ2-3	NA	NA	ASSAKVGRADTQY
TRBV14	TRBJ2-7	NA	many	ASSQDNLRVREQY
TRBV5-6	TRBJ2-3	TRBD2	NA	ASSSRDYQQY
TRBV6-1	TRBJ2-7	NA	NA	AAAAGDYEQY
TRBV29-1	TRBJ2-7	TRBD1	NA	SGRDRGEGEQY
TRBV2	TRBJ2-7	NA	NA	ASSVARGGEQY
TRBV2	TRBJ2-7	NA	NA	ASRISGEQY
TRBV30	TRBJ2-7	NA	NA	AWSVLQGSSEQY
TRBV11-2	TRBJ2-5	TRBD2	NA	ASTPLLAGLETQY
TRBV2	TRBJ2-3	TRBD2	few	ASAGLAATDTQY
TRBV15	TRBJ2-3	NA	NA	ATSTIRLLDTQY
TRBV4-1	TRBJ1-1	NA	NA	ASSQDSGRDEAF
TRBV9	TRBJ1-2	TRBD1	few	ASSVGQGVVGYT
TRBV27	TRBJ2-1	NA	NA	ASSLHRESLYEQF
TRBV19	TRBJ2-1	TRBD2	NA	ASRANGGRTYNEQF
TRBV9	TRBJ1-3	NA	NA	ASSAENTIY
TRBV5-5	TRBJ2-2	NA	once	ASRTRWTGELF
TRBV10-1	TRBJ2-3	TRBD2	once	ASSEGGRNTDTQY
TRBV5-6	TRBJ1-2	NA	many	ASNFGAIFNYGYT
TRBV11-2	TRBJ1-2	NA	NA	ASTGLPYGYT
TRBV7-2	TRBJ2-7	TRBD2	NA	ASSLVGTSGYEQY